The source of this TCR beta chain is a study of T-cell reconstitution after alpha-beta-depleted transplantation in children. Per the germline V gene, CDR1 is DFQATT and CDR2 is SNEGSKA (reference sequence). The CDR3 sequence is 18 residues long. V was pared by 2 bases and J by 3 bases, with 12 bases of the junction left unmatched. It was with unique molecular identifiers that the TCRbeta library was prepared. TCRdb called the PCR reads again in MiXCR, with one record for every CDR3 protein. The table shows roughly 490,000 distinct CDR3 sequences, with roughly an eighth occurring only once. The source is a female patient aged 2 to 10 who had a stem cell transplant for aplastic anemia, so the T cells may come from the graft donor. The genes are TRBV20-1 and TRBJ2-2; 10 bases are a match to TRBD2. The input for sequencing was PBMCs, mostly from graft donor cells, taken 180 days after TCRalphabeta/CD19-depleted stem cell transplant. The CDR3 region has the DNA TGCAGTGCTAGACTCACTAGCGGGACCGATGTACACACCGGGGAGCTGTTTTTT. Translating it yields CSARLTSGTDVHTGELFF.